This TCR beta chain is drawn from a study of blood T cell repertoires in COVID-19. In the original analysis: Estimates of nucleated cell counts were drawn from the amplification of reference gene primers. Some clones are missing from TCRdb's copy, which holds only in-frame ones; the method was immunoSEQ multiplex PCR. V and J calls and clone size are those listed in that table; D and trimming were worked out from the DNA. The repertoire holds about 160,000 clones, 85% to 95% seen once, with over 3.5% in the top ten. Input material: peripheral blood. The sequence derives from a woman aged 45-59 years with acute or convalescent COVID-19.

CDR3 nucleotides: TGTGCCAGCGAGACAGCTAACTATGGCTACACCTTC. As protein: CASETANYGYTF. This chain uses TRBV28 with TRBJ1-2, with D maybe TRBD1 (5 bases). This CDR3 has 12 amino acids. V lost 8 bases to trimming and J lost 0 bases, with 7 bases between them. Germline V lookup: CDR1 MDHEN, CDR2 SYDVKM.